Described below is a single T cell receptor (beta chain) sequence and its context. Trimming took off 2 bases at V and 1 base at J, with 18 bases between the two ends. Per germline, CDR1 SGHDT and CDR2 YYEEEE. The CDR3 sequence is 18 residues long. This specimen comes from a study of blood T cell repertoires in COVID-19. Overall study: T cells, B-cell-depleted T cells, or PBMCs provided the cDNA or gDNA that served as material.

Here immunoSEQ multiplex PCR was the method, and the copy in TCRdb shows in-frame clones only, minus some. The sample shows approximately 100,000 clones, approximately 92% of them seen only once. Sequenced material: peripheral blood. This clonotype was sampled from a man between 65 and 85 years old with acute or convalescent COVID-19. The chain links TRBV5-6 to TRBJ2-2; maybe TRBD1 (6 bases). This CDR3 reads CASSFLSFGTRNTGELFF. CDR3 nucleotide sequence: TGTGCCAGCAGCTTCTTAAGTTTTGGGACACGGAACACCGGGGAGCTGTTTTTT.